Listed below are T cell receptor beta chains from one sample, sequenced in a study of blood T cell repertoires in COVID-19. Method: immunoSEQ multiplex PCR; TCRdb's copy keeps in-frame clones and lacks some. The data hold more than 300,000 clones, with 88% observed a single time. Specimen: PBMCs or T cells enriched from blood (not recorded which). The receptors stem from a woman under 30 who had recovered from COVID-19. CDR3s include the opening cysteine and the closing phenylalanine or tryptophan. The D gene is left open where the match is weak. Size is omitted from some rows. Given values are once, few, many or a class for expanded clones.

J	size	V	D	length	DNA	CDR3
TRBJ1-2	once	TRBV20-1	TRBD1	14	TGCAGTGCTAGTGCGTCCAGGGGGCCGTCTGGCTACACCTTC	CSASASRGPSGYTF
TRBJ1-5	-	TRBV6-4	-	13	TGTGCCAGCAGTGAAGCTTTCAATCAGCCCCAGCATTTT	CASSEAFNQPQHF
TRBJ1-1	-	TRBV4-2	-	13	TGTGCCAGCAGCCTCAGGCGCGACACTGAAGCTTTCTTT	CASSLRRDTEAFF
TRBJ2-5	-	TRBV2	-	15	TGTGCCAGCAGTGAAGCTAAGGGGGCGGGGGAGACCCAGTACTTC	CASSEAKGAGETQYF
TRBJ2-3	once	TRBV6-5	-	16	TGTGCCAGCAGTTACTCGTCAGGCAAAGGCACAGATACGCAGTATTTT	CASSYSSGKGTDTQYF
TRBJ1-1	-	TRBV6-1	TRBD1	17	TGTGCCAGCAGTGAAGGCAGGGGGTACCCAGAGGACACTGAAGCTTTCTTT	CASSEGRGYPEDTEAFF
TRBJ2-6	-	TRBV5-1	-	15	TGCGCCAGCAGCTTTCCCAGCTCTGGGGCCAACGTCCTGACTTTC	CASSFPSSGANVLTF
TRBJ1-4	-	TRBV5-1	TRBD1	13	TGCGCCAGCAGCGCGACAGGGGAGGAAAAACTGTTTTTT	CASSATGEEKLFF
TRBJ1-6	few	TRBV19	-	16	TGTGCCAGTAACGGGGGAAGGGCGACTATTAATTCACCCCTCCACTTT	CASNGGRATINSPLHF
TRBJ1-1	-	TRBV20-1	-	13	TGCAGTGCTAGTAAAGGCGCGGACACTGAAGCTTTCTTT	CSASKGADTEAFF
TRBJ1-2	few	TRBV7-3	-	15	TGTGCCAGCAGGTTAAACCCGGGGGCTAACTATGGCTACACCTTC	CASRLNPGANYGYTF
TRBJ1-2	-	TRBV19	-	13	TGTGCCAGTAGTTTAGCCCCCTCTCGGGGCTACACCTTC	CASSLAPSRGYTF
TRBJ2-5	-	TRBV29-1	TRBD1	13	TGCAGCACAAGTCCCGGGACAGGGGAGACCCAGTACTTC	CSTSPGTGETQYF
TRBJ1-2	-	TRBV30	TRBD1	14	TGTGCCTGGAGTGGGGACAGGGGCCACTATGGCTACACCTTC	CAWSGDRGHYGYTF
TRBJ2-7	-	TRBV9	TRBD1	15	TGTGCCAGCAGCGTAGCTTGGGACAGTAGCTACGAGCAGTACTTC	CASSVAWDSSYEQYF
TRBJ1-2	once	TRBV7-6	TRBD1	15	TGTGCCAGCAGCTTAAGAGGGGGCAAAGACTATGGCTACACCTTC	CASSLRGGKDYGYTF
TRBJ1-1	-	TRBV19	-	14	TGTGCCAGTAGTACAAGAGGTCTGAACACTGAAGCTTTCTTT	CASSTRGLNTEAFF
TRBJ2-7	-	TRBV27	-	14	TGTGCCAGCAGCTCACTTACAGGATCCTACGAGCAGTACTTC	CASSSLTGSYEQYF
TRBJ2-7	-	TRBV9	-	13	TGTGCCAGCAGCGTAGCTACGGGGTTCGAGCAGTACTTC	CASSVATGFEQYF
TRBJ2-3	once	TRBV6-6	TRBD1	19	TGTGCCAGCAGTCCGAGAACTTACGGGACAGCAACTAGCACAGATACGCAGTATTTT	CASSPRTYGTATSTDTQYF